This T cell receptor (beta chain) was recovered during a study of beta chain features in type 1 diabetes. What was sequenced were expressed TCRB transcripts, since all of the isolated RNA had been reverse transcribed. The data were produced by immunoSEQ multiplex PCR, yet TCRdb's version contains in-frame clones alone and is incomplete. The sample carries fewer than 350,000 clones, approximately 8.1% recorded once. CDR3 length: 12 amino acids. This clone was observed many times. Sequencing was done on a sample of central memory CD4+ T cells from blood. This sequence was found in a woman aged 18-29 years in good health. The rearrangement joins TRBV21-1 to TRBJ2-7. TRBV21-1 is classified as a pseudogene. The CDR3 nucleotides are TGTGCCAGCAGCAATGCCTCCTACGAGCAGTACTTC. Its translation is CASSNASYEQYF.